The 22 T cell receptor beta chains below all came from one sample that was sequenced in a study of PD-1 blockade in classical Hodgkin lymphoma (dated by TCRdb to 2018 to 2021). The time point label, as the study defines it: cycle 1 day 1 (C1D1), immediately before nivolumab initiation. Every trial patient had relapsed following autologous stem cell transplantation, and prior brentuximab vedotin exposure was what differed among cohorts A, B and C. The method behind the library was the immunoSEQ multiplex PCR assay. The table comes from immuneACCESS by way of TCRdb, which keeps in-frame sequences with V and J called. Part of the clones is missing from these tables; in studies checked, under half for an unresolved V gene and the rest for unknown reasons. This sample is represented by some 100,000 clones; approximately 92% of them were singletons. In total, the top ten clones hold roughly 2.8% of the sample.

The source material was peripheral blood mononuclear cells (PBMCs), sampled at baseline. These receptors were taken from a human donor with classical Hodgkin lymphoma.

This clone has just one count. The chain has TRBV14 and TRBJ1-2, with a tentative D call TRBD1 (6 bases). Germline-derived CDR1 and CDR2 are SGHDN and FVKESK. Trimming left V 4 bases short and J 1 base short, with 10 bases between. The CDR3 runs 14 residues. CDR3 loop: CASSPDSFNYGYTF. The CDR3, as DNA: TGTGCCAGCAGCCCGGACAGCTTTAACTATGGCTACACCTTC.

The chain recombines TRBV6-6 with TRBJ2-5; no reliable D call. From germline, CDR1 is MNHNY and CDR2 SVGAGI (reference sequence). The CDR3 runs to 14 residues. The germline V and J ends were trimmed by 3 bases and 1 base, with 9 bases remaining between them. The CDR3 region has the DNA TGTGCCAGCAGTTATGGTGAGCCCCAAGAGACCCAGTACTTC. Its protein is CASSYGEPQETQYF.

This clone appeared once. The J gene is TRBJ1-4, the V gene TRBV4-1, with D tentatively TRBD1 (6 bases). The CDR3 covers 18 residues. The V gene lost 4 bases and the J gene lost 0 bases, with 18 bases spanning the gap. The germline V gene encodes CDR1 MGHRA and CDR2 YSYEKL. CDR3 in DNA: TGCGCCAGCAGCCCGTTTGACAGGAGTTTGACAACTAATGAAAAACTGTTTTTT. Protein sequence: CASSPFDRSLTTNEKLFF.

The rearrangement uses TRBV29-1 and TRBJ1-1; unclear D gene. The V end was cut by 6 bases, the J end by 2 bases, with 13 bases between. The CDR3 consists of 13 residues. From germline, CDR1 is SQVTM and CDR2 ANQGSEA. The CDR3 here is CSVLWRINTEAFF. The CDR3 DNA sequence: TGCAGCGTGCTTTGGCGGATAAACACTGAAGCTTTCTTT.

This clone came up once. V and J are TRBV28 and TRBJ2-7; 10 bases align to TRBD2. This CDR3 has 14 residues. The germline V gene encodes CDR1 MDHEN and CDR2 SYDVKM. Germline trimming cut 5 bases from V and 3 bases from J; bases unmatched to any gene: 4. The CDR3: CASSRRLAGYEQYF. In nucleotides, the CDR3 is TGTGCCAGCAGTCGAAGACTAGCGGGCTACGAGCAGTACTTC.

The chain carries TRBV6-1 and TRBJ2-2, with D unresolved. Germline CDR1 reads MNHNS; CDR2 reads SASEGT. The CDR3 loop spans 17 amino acids. Deletions cut 2 bases from V and 7 bases from J, with 20 bases between. CDR3 amino acids: CASSELNGRGSDGELFF. CDR3 DNA sequence: TGTGCCAGCAGTGAATTAAACGGTCGAGGATCGGACGGGGAGCTGTTTTTT.

This chain links TRBV5-1 with TRBJ2-1, with TRBD2 identical over 8 bases. Germline V gene sequence: CDR1 SGHRS, CDR2 YFSETQ. The CDR3 length is 15 residues. V was pared by 3 bases and J by 7 bases, with 9 bases of the junction left unmatched. The CDR3 bases are TGCGCCAGCAGCTCAACACGGACTAGCCGAAATGAGCAGTTCTTC. Protein sequence: CASSSTRTSRNEQFF.

The rearrangement links TRBV30 to TRBJ1-2; D is uncertain. The CDR3 contains 15 residues. In germline, CDR1 is GTSNPN, CDR2 SVGIG (reference sequence). The V end was cut by 3 bases, the J end by 8 bases, with 22 bases between. The CDR3 is CAWSPLIFSPEGYTF. In nucleotides, the CDR3 is TGTGCCTGGAGCCCACTGATCTTCTCCCCCGAGGGCTACACCTTC.

The J gene is TRBJ2-5, the V gene TRBV7-9; 9 bases agree with TRBD1. Germline CDR1 is SEHNR and CDR2 is FQNEAQ (reference sequence). This CDR3 spans 14 amino acids. The J segment lost 4 bases and the V segment lost 4 bases, leaving 4 bases of the junction unmatched. CDR3 DNA: TGTGCCAGCAGCTCGGACAGGGGAAGAGAGACCCAGTACTTC. This encodes CASSSDRGRETQYF.

This chain links TRBV27 with TRBJ1-1; the D is unclear. The germline V gene has CDR1 MNHEY and CDR2 SMNVEV (reference sequence). Trimming stripped 4 bases from V and 7 bases from J, with 16 bases between. The CDR3 is made up of 14 amino acids. The CDR3 reads CASSSHTGTLEAFF. The CDR3 DNA is TGTGCCAGCAGTTCCCATACGGGCACCCTTGAAGCTTTCTTT.

The chain employs TRBV28 and TRBJ2-2, with TRBD1 identical over 8 bases. The V and J ends lost 3 bases and 3 bases, in that order; junction bases with no gene match: 6. The CDR3 spans 16 residues. The V gene's germline CDR1 is MDHEN and CDR2 SYDVKM. CDR3 nucleotides: TGTGCCAGCAGTTTGTATTTGGGACAGGACACCGGGGAGCTGTTTTTT. Translation: CASSLYLGQDTGELFF. Full variable domain (outside the CDR3, taken from reference TRBV28 and TRBJ2-2): DVKVTQSSRYLVKRTGEKVFLECVQDMDHENMFWYRQDPGLGLRLIYFSYDVKMKEKGDIPEGYSVSREKKERFSLILESASTNQTSMYLCASSLYLGQDTGELFFGEGSRLTVL.

The chain is built from TRBV20-1 and TRBJ2-3; possible D gene TRBD1, 5 bases. The CDR3 spans 11 residues. V shed 1 base and J shed 10 bases, with 9 bases lying between them. The germline V gene has CDR1 DFQATT and CDR2 SNEGSKA (reference sequence). Written as DNA, the CDR3 is TGCAGTGCTAGAGGCGACAGTTCGCAGTATTTT. Translated: CSARGDSSQYF.

The V call is TRBV5-4, the J call TRBJ1-1, with D unclear. This CDR3 has 15 residues. The ends were cut back, 0 bases at V and 6 bases at J, with 15 bases in the middle. Germline assignment: CDR1 SGHNT and CDR2 YYREEE (reference sequence). CDR3 sequence (DNA): TGTGCCAGCAGCTTGGGTGAGGGTGGTCCCCCTGAAGCTTTCTTT. Its translation is CASSLGEGGPPEAFF.

The J gene is TRBJ2-1, the V gene TRBV19; no clear D. From germline, CDR1 is LNHDA and CDR2 SQIVND (reference sequence). The CDR3 is 14 residues long. V dropped 4 bases and J dropped 0 bases, with 7 bases sitting between them. In DNA form, the CDR3 reads TGTGCCAGTAGTAAGGTTTTCTCCTACAATGAGCAGTTCTTC. Its translation: CASSKVFSYNEQFF.

The chain joins TRBV28 to TRBJ2-6, with D unclear. Germline assignment: CDR1 MDHEN and CDR2 SYDVKM. With 4 bases removed from V and 0 bases from J, the gap between germline ends came to 7 bases. This CDR3 spans 15 amino acids. CDR3 bases: TGTGCCAGCAGTTCGCCTGGCTCTGGGGCCAACGTCCTGACTTTC. Protein: CASSSPGSGANVLTF. The full variable domain, rest sourced from reference TRBV28 and TRBJ2-6, is DVKVTQSSRYLVKRTGEKVFLECVQDMDHENMFWYRQDPGLGLRLIYFSYDVKMKEKGDIPEGYSVSREKKERFSLILESASTNQTSMYLCASSSPGSGANVLTFGAGSRLTVL.

This clone was counted a single time. The rearrangement links TRBV10-1 to TRBJ2-3, with 11 positions matching TRBD2. J was trimmed by 2 bases and V by 6 bases; bases with no gene match: 7. This CDR3 has 16 amino acids. CDR1 and CDR2 from the germline V gene are WNHNN and SYGVQD (reference sequence). This CDR3 is CASSGTSGSNTDTQYF. As DNA, the CDR3 is TGCGCCAGCAGCGGGACTAGCGGATCCAACACAGATACGCAGTATTTT.

The chain has TRBV6-1 and TRBJ1-5; 12 bases map to TRBD1. This CDR3 is 18 amino acids long. J gave up 2 bases and V 4 bases, and 9 bases lay outside the gene matches. CDR1 and CDR2 from the germline V gene are MNHNS and SASEGT. CDR3 DNA: TGTGCCAGCAGTGGGTCGGGACAGGGGGCGTTGGGCAATCAGCCCCAGCATTTT. Amino acid sequence: CASSGSGQGALGNQPQHF.

This chain uses TRBV10-3 with TRBJ2-1; D possibly corresponds to TRBD1 (6 bases). The germline V gene has CDR1 ENHRY and CDR2 SYGVKD. V lost 4 bases, J lost 8 bases, and 18 bases lay in between. The CDR3 loop spans 15 amino acids. CDR3 amino acids: CAISASGAPSYEQFF. The CDR3, as DNA: TGTGCCATCAGTGCATCAGGGGCTCCTAGCTATGAGCAGTTCTTC.

The chain has TRBV14 and TRBJ2-7; TRBD1 agrees at 10 bases. CDR1 and CDR2 from the germline V gene are SGHDN and FVKESK. The CDR3 consists of 16 residues. The V and J ends lost 2 bases and 4 bases, in that order; junction bases with no gene match: 8. CDR3 in amino acids: CASSQSPGQGPYEQYF. CDR3 DNA sequence: TGTGCCAGCAGCCAAAGTCCGGGACAGGGGCCTTACGAGCAGTACTTC.

This chain's CDR3 is CASSEVRGRINEQFF. CDR3 coding DNA: TGTGCCAGCAGTGAAGTCAGGGGGCGCATCAATGAGCAGTTCTTC. The chain combines TRBV6-1 with TRBJ2-1, with TRBD1 matching 8 bases. Unmatched junction bases numbered 5, after V lost 1 base and J lost 6 bases. CDR1 is MNHNS and CDR2 is SASEGT in the germline V gene. The CDR3 sequence is 15 residues long.

V usage is TRBV11-1 and J usage is TRBJ2-4; TRBD1 matches at 8 bases. CDR1 is SGHAT, CDR2 FQDESV, per germline (reference sequence). This CDR3 comprises 13 residues. J was trimmed by 7 bases and V by 6 bases; bases with no gene match: 5. The CDR3 here is CASRPRQGNIQYF. Written as DNA, the CDR3 is TGTGCCAGCAGACCTAGACAGGGGAACATTCAGTACTTC.

The chain uses TRBV28 and TRBJ2-5; 12 bases align to TRBD2. The CDR3 contains 17 residues. From germline, CDR1 is MDHEN and CDR2 SYDVKM. The J segment lost 5 bases and the V segment lost 4 bases, leaving 11 bases of the junction unmatched. The CDR3, as DNA: TGTGCCAGCAGTTACGACCTAGCGGGAGGGCCAGGGGAGACCCAGTACTTC. Its translation is CASSYDLAGGPGETQYF.